Sequencing of this T cell receptor beta chain was carried out in a study of T cells in Graves' hyperthyroidism and ophthalmopathy (dated by TCRdb to the late 2010s). About the full investigation: Peripheral blood was sampled at the time of initial diagnosis, prior to any treatment. The 95 to 100 discovery patients were randomly divided into training and test sets at a 7:3 ratio. Thyroid tissue and blood T-cell repertoires from six Graves' hyperthyroidism patients were also compared in the study. Prospective prediction of ophthalmopathy was tested in an independent validation cohort consisting of some 19 hyperthyroidism patients and around 16 patients who later progressed to ophthalmopathy. Once sampling was done, hyperthyroidism patients were given methimazole at a starting dose of 30 mg daily, whereas ophthalmopathy patients were given high-dose intravenous methylprednisolone. TCR V-J signatures able to tell the groups apart were searched for in a discovery cohort of 90 to 100 patients, of whom fewer than 45 had Graves' ophthalmopathy and 57 had stable Graves' hyperthyroidism. The paper reports TCR Vbeta CDR3 sequencing of some 140 peripheral blood samples: 40 or so ophthalmopathy, some 80 hyperthyroidism and approximately 17 progressor patients. Here is what the overall study found, with its caveats: Sample size was not statistically predetermined, and blinding of investigators to group allocation was not performed. Most expanded thyroid clonotypes (frequency above 0.001) were also found in blood, which suggests that blood repertoires may mirror thyroid immune responses. In validation, progression to ophthalmopathy was predicted by the model with about 70% sensitivity and nearly 75% specificity, a median of 6.5 months before onset. A 13 V-J signature model separated ophthalmopathy from stable hyperthyroidism, with approximately 87% sensitivity and 81% to 83% specificity in cross-validation and 80%/75% in testing.

The CDR3 runs 15 residues from the cysteine to the phenylalanine. The DNA shown is the 45-base CDR3, in frame from base 1. The germline V gene supplies CDR1 SGHTA and CDR2 FQGNSA. Deletion took 6 bases off V and 2 bases off J, with a span of 15 bases between the germline ends. Stable Graves' hyperthyroidism was defined as no progression to ophthalmopathy during 18 months of follow-up. Hyperthyroidism patients were newly diagnosed, with disease duration under 2 months, and aged 18 to 65 years. Exclusion was applied to patients with uncontrolled infections, other autoimmune diseases, pregnancy or lactation. Clinical symptoms, serum thyroxine and TRAb, thyroid ultrasound, and orbital computed tomography formed the basis for the diagnoses. Ficoll-Paque density gradient centrifugation was used to isolate PBMCs from approximately 10 ml of fresh peripheral blood. Total RNA was extracted with Trizol reagent, and quality was checked on an Agilent 2100 Bioanalyzer.

This clonotype was seen many times. Its target antigen remains unknown. No base-level quality is on record; no much larger clone is a single base apart. TCR beta CDR3 regions were amplified from RNA transcripts. For the first round of RT-PCR on the TCR CDR3, the HTBI primer set was used together with the Qiagen OneStep RT-PCR kit. The libraries were constructed in a second round of multiplex PCR and then size-selected and purified. The libraries were sequenced on an Illumina HiSeq2000 using paired-end 100 bp reads. From the authors' description of their analysis: Raw data were processed with SOAPnuke, discarding reads with adapters, uncalled bases, mean Phred below 15, or no exact constant-primer or identifier match. COPE v1.2.5 was used to merge high-quality paired reads, and clonotypes were defined as unique nucleotide sequences. Clonotypes were aligned to IMGT TRBV, TRBD and TRBJ reference segments using MiTCR v1.1. Analysis was restricted to V-J combinations with a frequency above 0.0001, which covered about 99% of repertoires. The TCS score was defined as F50 (clonal expansion) divided by E x V (chaos), with BLOSUM62-based TCRdist calculated between CDR3 peptides within each V-J. Welch's t-statistics and random forest reduced roughly 500 V-J features to roughly 13, which were used in a naive Bayes classifier (R e1071). Clones were called with MiXCR by TCRdb after fastp trimmed the public reads at Q25, and only in-frame beta chains were retained. Records with the same CDR3 protein are collapsed into one entry carrying the most frequent genes and DNA. The V and J calls here are based on TCRdb, not the publication. The sample contains under 700,000 distinct CDR3 sequences, around 17% of them found a single time. About 20% of the sample goes to the ten largest clones.

This receptor was obtained from a woman aged 18-29 years with Graves' hyperthyroidism. The V gene is TRBV7-2 and the J gene is TRBJ2-3; the D segment could be TRBD2, given 6 matching bases. Sequencing was performed on blood. The CDR3 protein is CASRIASEFTDTQYF. The DNA sequence is given as TGTGCCAGCAGGATAGCTAGCGAGTTCACAGATACGCAGTATTTT.